This TCR beta chain was captured by sequencing in a study of graft-versus-host responses after intestinal transplantation. Study-wide results and caveats: Levels of circulating GvH clones at their peak were associated with early post-transplant HvG declines.

Data came from immunoSEQ multiplex PCR; TCRdb stores just in-frame clones and leaves some out. The sample includes 130,000 or so clones, around 90% seen only once; the top ten take roughly 0.2%. About this clone: Its target is not known.

The CDR3 extends over 12 amino acids. The V gene lost 1 base and the J gene lost 12 bases, with 10 bases spanning the gap. The germline V gene has CDR1 SGHAT and CDR2 FQNNGV. Sequencing used unstimulated CD4+ T cells sorted from spleen or lymph node cells, obtained before intestinal transplant. The sequence was collected from a human donor who received an intestinal transplant. This sequence joins TRBV11-2 and TRBJ2-1; D assignment may be TRBD1 or TRBD2 (6 bases each). CDR3 sequence reads: CASSLAGAGQFF. In nucleotides, the CDR3 is TGTGCCAGCAGCTTAGCGGGGGCGGGGCAGTTCTTC.